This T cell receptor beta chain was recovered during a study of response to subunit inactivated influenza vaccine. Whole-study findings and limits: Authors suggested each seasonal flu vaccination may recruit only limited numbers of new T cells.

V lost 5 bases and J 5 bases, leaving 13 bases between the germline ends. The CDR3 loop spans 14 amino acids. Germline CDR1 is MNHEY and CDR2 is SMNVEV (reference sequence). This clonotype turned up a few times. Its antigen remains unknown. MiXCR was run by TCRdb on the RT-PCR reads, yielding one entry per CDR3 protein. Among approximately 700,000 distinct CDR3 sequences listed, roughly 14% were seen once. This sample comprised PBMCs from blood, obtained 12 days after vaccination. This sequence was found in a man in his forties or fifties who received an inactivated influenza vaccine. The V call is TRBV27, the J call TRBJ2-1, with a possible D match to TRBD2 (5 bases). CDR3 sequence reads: CASSLRTVNNEQFF. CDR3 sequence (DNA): TGTGCCAGCAGTCTGCGGACTGTTAACAATGAGCAGTTCTTC.